This T cell receptor beta chain was identified in a study of blood T cell repertoires in COVID-19. Study background: Sources were T cells, B-cell-depleted T cells, or PBMCs; the material itself was cDNA or gDNA.

In the original analysis: For nucleated cells, counts were estimated from reference gene primer amplification. Data came from immunoSEQ multiplex PCR; TCRdb stores just in-frame clones and leaves some out. V and J calls and clone size are those listed in that table; D and trimming were worked out from the DNA. The data contain approximately 220,000 clones, around 89% of them seen just once; the ten biggest clones take up under 4%. The age range of participants was about 18 to 90 years, with residence in under 25 US areas. A single count supports this clone. The source of this sequence is a young woman in a cohort exposed to, infected with or recovered from COVID-19 (not recorded which). Material: PBMCs or T cells enriched from blood (not recorded which).

Written as DNA, the CDR3 is TGCAGCGTTCGAGAGGGGGGGCTTTACAATGAGCAGTTCTTC. Protein sequence: CSVREGGLYNEQFF. This chain joins TRBV29-1 and TRBJ2-1, with D possibly TRBD2 on 7 matching bases. CDR3 length: 14 residues. Germline values: CDR1 SQVTM, CDR2 ANQGSEA. Between the trimmed V and J ends, which lost 5 bases and 4 bases, there was a span of 15 bases.